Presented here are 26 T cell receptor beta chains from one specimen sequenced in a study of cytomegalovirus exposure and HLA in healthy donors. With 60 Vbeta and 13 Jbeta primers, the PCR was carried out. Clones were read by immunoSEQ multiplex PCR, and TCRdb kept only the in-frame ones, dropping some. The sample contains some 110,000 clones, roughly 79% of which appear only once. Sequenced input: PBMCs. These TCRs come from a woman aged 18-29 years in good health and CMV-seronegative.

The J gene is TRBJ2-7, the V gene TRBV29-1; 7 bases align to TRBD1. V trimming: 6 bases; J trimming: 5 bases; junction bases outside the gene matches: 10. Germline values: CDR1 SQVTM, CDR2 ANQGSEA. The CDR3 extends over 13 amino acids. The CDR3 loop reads CSVRRQGEHEQYF. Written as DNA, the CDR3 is TGCAGCGTCCGCAGGCAGGGGGAACACGAGCAGTACTTC.

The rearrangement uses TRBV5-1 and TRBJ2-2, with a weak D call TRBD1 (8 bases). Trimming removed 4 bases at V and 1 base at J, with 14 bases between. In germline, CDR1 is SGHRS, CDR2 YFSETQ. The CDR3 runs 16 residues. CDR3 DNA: TGCGCCAGCAGCGCAGCGGGACAGGTGAACACCGGGGAGCTGTTTTTT. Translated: CASSAAGQVNTGELFF.

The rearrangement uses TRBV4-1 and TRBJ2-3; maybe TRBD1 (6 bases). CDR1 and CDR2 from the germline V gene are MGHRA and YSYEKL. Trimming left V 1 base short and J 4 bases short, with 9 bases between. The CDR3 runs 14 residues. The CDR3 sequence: CASSQGQGSDTQYF. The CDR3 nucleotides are TGCGCCAGCAGCCAAGGGCAGGGGTCAGATACGCAGTATTTT.

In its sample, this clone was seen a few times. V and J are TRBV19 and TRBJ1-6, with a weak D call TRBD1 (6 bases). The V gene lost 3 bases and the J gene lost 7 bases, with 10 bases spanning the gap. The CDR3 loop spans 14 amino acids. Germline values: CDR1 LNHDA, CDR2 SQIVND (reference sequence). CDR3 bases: TGTGCCAGTAGTATCAGGGGTCCCAATTCACCCCTCCACTTT. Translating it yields CASSIRGPNSPLHF.

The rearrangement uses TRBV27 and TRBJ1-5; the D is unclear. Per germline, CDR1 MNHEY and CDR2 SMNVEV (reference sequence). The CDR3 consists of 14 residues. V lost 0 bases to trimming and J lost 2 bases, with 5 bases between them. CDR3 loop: CASSLSAGNQPQHF. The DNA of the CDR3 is TGTGCCAGCAGTTTATCGGCTGGCAATCAGCCCCAGCATTTT.

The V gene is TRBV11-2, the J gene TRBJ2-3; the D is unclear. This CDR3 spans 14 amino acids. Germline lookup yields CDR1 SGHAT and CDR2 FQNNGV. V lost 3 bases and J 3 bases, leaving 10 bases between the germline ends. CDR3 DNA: TGTGCCAGCAGCTTCGGATCCGGGACAGATACGCAGTATTTT. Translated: CASSFGSGTDTQYF.

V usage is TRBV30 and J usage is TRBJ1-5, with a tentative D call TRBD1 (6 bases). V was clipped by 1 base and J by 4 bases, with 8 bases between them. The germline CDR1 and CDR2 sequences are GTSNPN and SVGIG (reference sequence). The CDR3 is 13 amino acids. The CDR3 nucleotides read TGTGCCTGGAGTGCGGACAGTAATCAGCCCCAGCATTTT. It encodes CAWSADSNQPQHF.

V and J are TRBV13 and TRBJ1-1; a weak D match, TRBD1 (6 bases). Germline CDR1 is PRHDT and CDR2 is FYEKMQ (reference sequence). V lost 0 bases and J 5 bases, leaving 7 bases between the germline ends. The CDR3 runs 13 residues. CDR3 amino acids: CASSLGDRTEAFF. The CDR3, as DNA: TGTGCCAGCAGCTTAGGGGACAGAACTGAAGCTTTCTTT.

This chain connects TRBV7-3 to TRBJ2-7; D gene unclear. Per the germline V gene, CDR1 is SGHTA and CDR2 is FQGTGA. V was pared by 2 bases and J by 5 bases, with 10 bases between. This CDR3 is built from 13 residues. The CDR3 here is CASSLLVADEQYF. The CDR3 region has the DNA TGTGCCAGCAGCTTATTGGTAGCTGACGAGCAGTACTTC.

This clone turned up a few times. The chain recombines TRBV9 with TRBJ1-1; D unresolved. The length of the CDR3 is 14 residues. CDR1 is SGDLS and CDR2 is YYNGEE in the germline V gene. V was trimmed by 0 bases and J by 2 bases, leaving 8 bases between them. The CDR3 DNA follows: TGTGCCAGCAGCGTAGGCTGGGCCAACACTGAAGCTTTCTTT. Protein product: CASSVGWANTEAFF.

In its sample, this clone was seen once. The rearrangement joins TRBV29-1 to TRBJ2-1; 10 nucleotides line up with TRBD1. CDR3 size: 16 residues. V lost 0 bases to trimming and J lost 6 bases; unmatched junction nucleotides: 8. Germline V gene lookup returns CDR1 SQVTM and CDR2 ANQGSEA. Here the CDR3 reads CSVEDFGTGVFNEQFF. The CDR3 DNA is TGCAGCGTTGAAGATTTTGGGACAGGGGTCTTCAATGAGCAGTTCTTC.

CDR3 region: CASSIPTGGGDTQYF. The CDR3 DNA reads TGTGCCAGTAGTATCCCGACAGGGGGTGGGGATACGCAGTATTTT. The chain carries TRBV19 and TRBJ2-3; 9 bases align to TRBD1. Germline CDR1 LNHDA, CDR2 SQIVND (reference sequence). J gave up 6 bases and V 3 bases, and 7 bases lay outside the gene matches. The CDR3 spans 15 residues. The variable domain in full, with the rest retrieved from reference TRBV19 and TRBJ2-3, is DGGITQSPKYLFRKEGQNVTLSCEQNLNHDAMYWYRQDPGQGLRLIYYSQIVNDFQKGDIAEGYSVSREKKESFPLTVTSAQKNPTAFYLCASSIPTGGGDTQYFGPGTRLTVL.

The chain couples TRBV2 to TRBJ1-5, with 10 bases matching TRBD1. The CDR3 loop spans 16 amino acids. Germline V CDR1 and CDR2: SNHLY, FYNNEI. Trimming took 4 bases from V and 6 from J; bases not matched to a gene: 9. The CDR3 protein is CASSAQGQGLGQPQHF. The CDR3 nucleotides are TGTGCCAGCAGTGCCCAGGGACAGGGGTTGGGTCAGCCCCAGCATTTT.

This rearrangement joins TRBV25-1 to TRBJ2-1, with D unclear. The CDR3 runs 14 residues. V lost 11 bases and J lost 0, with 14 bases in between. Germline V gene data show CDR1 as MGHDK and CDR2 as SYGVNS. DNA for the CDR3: TGTGCCGTCACCCCTGGCCGCTCCTACAATGAGCAGTTCTTC. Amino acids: CAVTPGRSYNEQFF.

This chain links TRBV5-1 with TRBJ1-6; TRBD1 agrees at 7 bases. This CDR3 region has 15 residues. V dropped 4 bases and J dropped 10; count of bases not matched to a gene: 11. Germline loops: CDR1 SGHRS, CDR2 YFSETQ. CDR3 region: CASSQGGQFSSPLHF. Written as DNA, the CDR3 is TGCGCCAGCAGCCAGGGGGGCCAATTCTCATCACCCCTCCACTTT.

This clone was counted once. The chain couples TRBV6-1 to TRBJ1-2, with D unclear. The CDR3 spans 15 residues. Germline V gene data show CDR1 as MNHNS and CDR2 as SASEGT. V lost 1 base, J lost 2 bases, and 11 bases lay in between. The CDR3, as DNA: TGTGCCAGCAGTGAAGGGCCAAGTCTCAACTATGGCTACACCTTC. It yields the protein CASSEGPSLNYGYTF.

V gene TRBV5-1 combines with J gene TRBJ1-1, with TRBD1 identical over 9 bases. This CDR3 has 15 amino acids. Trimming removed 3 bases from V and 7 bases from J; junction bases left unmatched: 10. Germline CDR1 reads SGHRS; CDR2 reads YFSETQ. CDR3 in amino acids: CASSSWTGEGLEAFF. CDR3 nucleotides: TGCGCCAGCAGCTCCTGGACAGGGGAAGGCCTTGAAGCTTTCTTT.

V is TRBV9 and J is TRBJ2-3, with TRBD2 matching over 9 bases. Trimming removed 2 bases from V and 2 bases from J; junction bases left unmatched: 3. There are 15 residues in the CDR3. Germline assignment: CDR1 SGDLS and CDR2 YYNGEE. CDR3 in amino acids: CASSVSGGDTDTQYF. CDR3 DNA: TGTGCCAGCAGCGTTAGCGGGGGAGACACAGATACGCAGTATTTT.

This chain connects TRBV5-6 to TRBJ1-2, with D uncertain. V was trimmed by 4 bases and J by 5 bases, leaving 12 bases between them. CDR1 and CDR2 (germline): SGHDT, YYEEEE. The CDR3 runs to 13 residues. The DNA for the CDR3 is TGTGCCAGCAGCCCCTCCAGAGGGTATGGCTACACCTTC. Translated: CASSPSRGYGYTF.

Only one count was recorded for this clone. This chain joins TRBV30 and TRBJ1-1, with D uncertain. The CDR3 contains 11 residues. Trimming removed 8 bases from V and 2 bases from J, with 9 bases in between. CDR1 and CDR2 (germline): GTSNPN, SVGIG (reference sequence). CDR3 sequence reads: CAHSLNTEAFF. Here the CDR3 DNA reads TGTGCCCACTCCCTTAACACTGAAGCTTTCTTT.

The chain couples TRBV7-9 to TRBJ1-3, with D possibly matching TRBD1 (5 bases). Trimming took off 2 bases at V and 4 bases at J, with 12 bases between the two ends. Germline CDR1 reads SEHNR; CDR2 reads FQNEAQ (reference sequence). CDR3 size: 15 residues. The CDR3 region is CASSLRRGTGNTIYF. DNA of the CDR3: TGTGCCAGCAGCTTAAGGCGGGGGACGGGAAACACCATATATTTT.

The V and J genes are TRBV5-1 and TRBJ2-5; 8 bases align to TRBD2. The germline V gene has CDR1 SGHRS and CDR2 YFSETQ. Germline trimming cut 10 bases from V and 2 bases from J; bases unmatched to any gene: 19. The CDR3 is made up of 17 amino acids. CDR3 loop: CAGAPGPSPGGQETQYF. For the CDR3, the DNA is TGCGCCGGCGCCCCGGGGCCCTCGCCGGGAGGGCAAGAGACCCAGTACTTC.

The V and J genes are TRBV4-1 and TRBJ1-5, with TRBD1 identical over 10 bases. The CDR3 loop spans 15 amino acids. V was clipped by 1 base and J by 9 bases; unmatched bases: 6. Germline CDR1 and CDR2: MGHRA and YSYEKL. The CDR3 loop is CASSQGDRGSTPQHF. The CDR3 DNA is TGCGCCAGCAGCCAAGGGGACAGGGGTTCTACGCCCCAGCATTTT.

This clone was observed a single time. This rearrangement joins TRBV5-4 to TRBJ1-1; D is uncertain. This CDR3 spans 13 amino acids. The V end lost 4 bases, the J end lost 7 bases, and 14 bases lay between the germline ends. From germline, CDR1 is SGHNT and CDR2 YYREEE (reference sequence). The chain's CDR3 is CASSLTVNGEAFF. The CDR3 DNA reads TGTGCCAGCAGCCTAACAGTGAACGGTGAAGCTTTCTTT.

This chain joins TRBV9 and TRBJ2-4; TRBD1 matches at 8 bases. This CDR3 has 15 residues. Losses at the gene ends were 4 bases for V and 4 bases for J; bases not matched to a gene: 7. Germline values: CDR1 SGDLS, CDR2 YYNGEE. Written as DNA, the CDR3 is TGTGCCAGCAGCCCCCGGACAGGGACAAAAAACATTCAGTACTTC. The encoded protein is CASSPRTGTKNIQYF.

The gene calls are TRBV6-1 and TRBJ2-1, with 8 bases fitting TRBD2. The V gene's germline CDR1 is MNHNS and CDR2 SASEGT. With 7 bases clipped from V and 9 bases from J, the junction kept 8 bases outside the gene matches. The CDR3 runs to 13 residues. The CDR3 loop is CASTQAGAGEQFF. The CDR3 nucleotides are TGTGCCAGCACCCAAGCGGGGGCGGGTGAGCAGTTCTTC.